This T cell receptor beta chain was identified during a study of regulatory T cells in long-lasting Graves disease. A word on this clonotype: A much larger clone lies a single base off, so this may be a read error.

HTBI primers from iRepertoire and Arm-PCR of CDR3 regions yielded the TCR beta libraries. Each CDR3 protein is one row after TCRdb ran MiXCR on the multiplex PCR reads. The data contain 200,000 to 250,000 distinct CDR3 sequences, roughly a fifth of them seen just once; the ten biggest clones take up 12%. Trimming took 5 bases from V and 12 from J, leaving 14 bases between them. The CDR3 runs 12 residues. The germline CDR1 and CDR2 sequences are GTSNPN and SVGIG (reference sequence). Time point meaning: newly diagnosed GD, antithyroid drugs for less than 3 months. RNA extracted from PBMCs served as the sequencing template. The same sample was also used in a study of T cells in Graves' hyperthyroidism and ophthalmopathy. That work states: In blood, most of the thyroid clonotypes expanded above 0.001 were also present.

The specimen was peripheral blood mononuclear cells (PBMCs), collected at new diagnosis, from a patient treated with antithyroid drugs. The chain recombines TRBV30 with TRBJ1-6; the D is unclear. The TCR originated in a woman under 40 with Graves disease. CDR3 sequence reads: CAWGRFLRPLHF. CDR3 DNA: TGTGCCTGGGGACGATTCCTAAGACCCCTCCACTTT. Drawing the rest from reference TRBV30 and TRBJ1-6, the complete variable domain is SQTIHQWPATLVQPVGSPLSLECTVEGTSNPNLYWYRQAAGRGLQLLFYSVGIGQISSEVPQNLSASRPQDRQFILSSKKLLLSDSGFYLCAWGRFLRPLHFGNGTRLTVT.